Shown below are 10 T cell receptor beta chains from a single sample sequenced in a study of early T cells in non-severe SARS-CoV-2 infection (dated by TCRdb to about 2021). The library was made by 5' RACE. For sequencing, a NextSeq 500 was employed. The public reads were run again by TCRdb, first through fastp at Q25 and then through MiXCR, and only productive beta chains were kept. Duplicate CDR3 protein sequences are folded into a single record with the most common DNA and genes. The sample table contains about 72,000 distinct CDR3 sequences; only one count was recorded for about a tenth of them. The top ten hold 6.5% to 8.5% of the sample. The specimen was whole blood, collected at baseline. The receptor source for this set is an adult who was a healthcare worker with PCR-confirmed SARS-CoV-2 infection or an uninfected control (not recorded which).

The chain links TRBV12-3 or TRBV12-4 to TRBJ1-1; D perhaps matches TRBD1 (5 bases). Between the trimmed V and J ends, which lost 6 bases and 4 bases, there was a span of 12 bases. The CDR3 covers 13 residues. CDR3 in amino acids: CASRKTVSTEAFF. CDR3 nucleotides: TGTGCCAGCAGGAAGACAGTGTCCACTGAAGCTTTCTTT.

This clonotype was seen ten or more times. The chain's CDR3 is CASSLELVGETQYF. CDR3 coding DNA: TGTGCCAGCAGTTTAGAGCTAGTAGGGGAGACCCAGTACTTC. This chain joins TRBV12-3 or TRBV12-4 and TRBJ2-5; D is uncertain. The CDR3 sequence is 14 residues long. Trimming took off 1 base at V and 5 bases at J, with 11 bases between the two ends.

J is TRBJ1-4 and V is TRBV7-9; 7 nucleotides line up with TRBD1. This CDR3 region has 14 residues. Germline assignment: CDR1 SEHNR and CDR2 FQNEAQ (reference sequence). The J segment lost 8 bases and the V segment lost 6 bases, leaving 9 bases of the junction unmatched. Here the CDR3 DNA reads TGTGCCAGCAGTTCGCCCGGGACAGCAGAAAAACTGTTTTTT. Amino acid sequence: CASSSPGTAEKLFF.

This clonotype was counted between two and nine times. This chain links TRBV12-3 or TRBV12-4 with TRBJ1-6, with D possibly matching TRBD1 (5 bases). Trimming stripped 6 bases from V and 7 bases from J, with 16 bases between. CDR3 length equals 15 residues. The CDR3 bases are TGTGCCAGCAGATCCCCGGGACGGGAAAATTCACCCCTCCACTTT. Protein product: CASRSPGRENSPLHF.

This clonotype occurred a few times. V and J are TRBV11-2 and TRBJ1-6; no firm D call. This CDR3 spans 15 amino acids. Between the trimmed V and J ends, which lost 2 bases and 8 bases, there was a span of 13 bases. In germline, CDR1 is SGHAT, CDR2 FQNNGV. The chain's CDR3 is CASSLIRVPDSPLHF. The CDR3 nucleotides are TGTGCCAGCAGCTTAATAAGGGTTCCAGATTCACCCCTCCACTTT.

The V and J genes are TRBV2 and TRBJ2-7; 9 bases line up with TRBD1. This CDR3 is built from 13 residues. From germline, CDR1 is SNHLY and CDR2 FYNNEI. V shed 7 bases and J 5 bases; nucleotides not matched to a gene: 6. In nucleotides, the CDR3 is TGTGCCAGCACTAGGGACAGGGATCACGAGCAGTACTTC. Amino acids: CASTRDRDHEQYF. The full variable domain, completed using reference TRBV2 and TRBJ2-7, is EPEVTQTPSHQVTQMGQEVILRCVPISNHLYFYWYRQILGQKVEFLVSFYNNEISEKSEIFDDQFSVERPDGSNFTLKIRSTKLEDSAMYFCASTRDRDHEQYFGPGTRLTVT.

J is TRBJ1-4 and V is TRBV7-2; D possibly corresponds to TRBD1 (6 bases). This CDR3 has 15 residues. Trimming stripped 5 bases from V and 4 bases from J, with 14 bases between. In germline, CDR1 is SGHTA, CDR2 FQGNSA. CDR3: CASSTLGGGNEKLFF. In nucleotides, the CDR3 is TGTGCCAGCAGCACCCTTGGGGGCGGTAATGAAAAACTGTTTTTT. The complete variable domain, with remaining parts taken from reference TRBV7-2 and TRBJ1-4, reads GAGVSQSPSNKVTEKGKDVELRCDPISGHTALYWYRQSLGQGLEFLIYFQGNSAPDKSGLPSDRFSAERTGGSVSTLTIQRTQQEDSAVYLCASSTLGGGNEKLFFGSGTQLSVL.

The chain joins TRBV7-2 to TRBJ2-3; a weak D match, TRBD1 (8 bases). V lost 1 base to trimming and J lost 4 bases, with 12 bases between them. From germline, CDR1 is SGHTA and CDR2 FQGNSA. This CDR3 has 15 amino acids. CDR3 loop: CASSLDRGGADTQYF. DNA for the CDR3: TGTGCCAGCAGCTTAGACAGGGGGGGCGCAGATACGCAGTATTTT. Full variable domain (remainder filled in from reference TRBV7-2 and TRBJ2-3): GAGVSQSPSNKVTEKGKDVELRCDPISGHTALYWYRQSLGQGLEFLIYFQGNSAPDKSGLPSDRFSAERTGGSVSTLTIQRTQQEDSAVYLCASSLDRGGADTQYFGPGTRLTVL.

The V gene is TRBV2, the J gene TRBJ2-1; D may correspond to TRBD1 or TRBD2 (7 bases each). Germline assignment: CDR1 SNHLY and CDR2 FYNNEI. CDR3 length equals 15 residues. Trimming removed 3 bases at V and 8 bases at J, with 17 bases between. The CDR3 DNA is TGTGCCAGCAGTGAGCAGGGGGGGGCAGGCCATGAGCAGTTCTTC. It yields the protein CASSEQGGAGHEQFF.

The chain recombines TRBV20-1 with TRBJ2-1; tentatively, D is TRBD1 (5 bases). The CDR3 has 16 amino acids. V was shortened by 1 base and J by 4 bases, with 17 bases between the two germline ends. Germline CDR1 is DFQATT and CDR2 is SNEGSKA (reference sequence). The CDR3 is CSARVIGARKYNEQFF. The CDR3 region has the DNA TGCAGTGCTAGAGTGATTGGGGCCCGCAAGTACAATGAGCAGTTCTTC.